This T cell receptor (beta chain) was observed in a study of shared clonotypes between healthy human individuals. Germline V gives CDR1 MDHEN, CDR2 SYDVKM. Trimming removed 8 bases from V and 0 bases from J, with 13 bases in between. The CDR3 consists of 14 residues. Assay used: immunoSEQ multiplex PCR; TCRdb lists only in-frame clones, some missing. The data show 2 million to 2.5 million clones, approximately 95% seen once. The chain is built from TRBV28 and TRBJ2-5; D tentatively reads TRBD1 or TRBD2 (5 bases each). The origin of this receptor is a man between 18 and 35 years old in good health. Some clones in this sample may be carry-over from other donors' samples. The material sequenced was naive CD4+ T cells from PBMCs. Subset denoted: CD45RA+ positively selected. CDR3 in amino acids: CASSAPGHQETQYF. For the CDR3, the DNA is TGTGCCAGCTCGGCACCGGGACACCAAGAGACCCAGTACTTC.